The T cell receptor (beta chain) under discussion was sequenced for a study of CD8+ T cells in alopecia areata. Extraction of RNA preceded its reverse transcription into cDNA, which served as the sequencing template. Sequencing was performed with immunoSEQ multiplex PCR; in TCRdb, only in-frame clones are kept and a portion is missing. Here the sample spans about 110,000 clones, approximately 59% being singletons. The CDR3 is 16 residues long. The V gene end was trimmed by 0 bases and the J gene end by 4 bases; junction bases not matched to a gene: 7. Germline loops: CDR1 LGHNA, CDR2 YSLEER. The material sequenced was CD8+ T cells sorted from blood. This receptor was identified in a human donor in good health. The rearrangement joins TRBV4-3 to TRBJ2-7; TRBD2 matches at 9 bases. CDR3 sequence: CASSQDPKTSGYEQYF. The CDR3 DNA reads TGCGCCAGCAGCCAAGATCCTAAGACTAGCGGTTACGAGCAGTACTTC.